These 21 T cell receptor beta chains were all obtained from the same sample, sequenced in a study of T cells in Graves' hyperthyroidism and ophthalmopathy (dated by TCRdb to about 2019). The method behind the library was multiplex PCR. TCRdb records Illumina HiSeq 2000 as the sequencer. TCR beta CDR3 regions were amplified from RNA transcripts. A first-round RT-PCR of the TCR CDR3 used the HTBI primer set with the Qiagen OneStep RT-PCR kit. Using fastp trimming at Q25 and MiXCR clonotype assembly, TCRdb reanalyzed the public sequencing data and kept in-frame beta chains. Rows with one shared CDR3 protein collapse into an entry with the most common genes and DNA. This sample is represented by about 46,000 distinct CDR3 sequences; about 52% of them were singletons. The ten biggest clones cover roughly 32% of the sample. Material for sequencing was peripheral blood or thyroid tissue (not recorded which). These receptors originate from a woman aged 50 to 60 with Graves' hyperthyroidism.

This clonotype was seen many times. The chain couples TRBV28 to TRBJ1-4; the D gene is possibly TRBD1 (6 bases). V was pared by 2 bases and J by 4 bases, with 11 bases between. The CDR3 length is 15 residues. Germline lookup yields CDR1 MDHEN and CDR2 SYDVKM. The CDR3 DNA follows: TGTGCCAGCAGTTTAAGGGGGGCTGGTAATGAAAAACTGTTTTTT. Protein product: CASSLRGAGNEKLFF.

This sequence joins TRBV20-1 and TRBJ2-5; 14 positions match TRBD2. Germline CDR1 is DFQATT and CDR2 is SNEGSKA (reference sequence). The CDR3 runs to 19 residues. After removal of 3 bases from V and 5 bases from J, the junction contained 17 bases not matched to a gene. CDR3 residues: CSASNPTSGRASVGETQYF. In DNA form, the CDR3 reads TGCAGTGCTAGTAATCCGACTAGCGGGAGGGCCAGTGTAGGGGAGACCCAGTACTTC.

This clonotype was picked up a small number of times. The V and J genes are TRBV28 and TRBJ1-1; 7 nucleotides agree with TRBD1. CDR1 MDHEN and CDR2 SYDVKM come from the germline V gene. Losses at the gene ends were 2 bases for V and 1 base for J; bases not matched to a gene: 7. The CDR3 totals 16 residues. The CDR3 sequence: CASSLVTGAWNTEAFF. The CDR3 DNA reads TGTGCCAGCAGTTTAGTAACAGGGGCCTGGAACACTGAAGCTTTCTTT.

In its sample, this clonotype was seen many times. The chain is built from TRBV2 and TRBJ1-5; TRBD1 matches 9 bases. CDR1 and CDR2 (germline): SNHLY, FYNNEI. CDR3 length: 17 residues. J was trimmed by 1 base and V by 6 bases; bases with no gene match: 10. CDR3 DNA: TGTGCCAGCAGGGAGCACAGGGGGCGCGACAGCAATCAGCCCCAGCATTTT. This codes for CASREHRGRDSNQPQHF. Full variable domain (remainder filled in from reference TRBV2 and TRBJ1-5): EPEVTQTPSHQVTQMGQEVILRCVPISNHLYFYWYRQILGQKVEFLVSFYNNEISEKSEIFDDQFSVERPDGSNFTLKIRSTKLEDSAMYFCASREHRGRDSNQPQHFGDGTRLSIL.

This clonotype was recorded many times. Just one base apart from a much larger clone, this may be a read error. The V gene is TRBV7-9, the J gene TRBJ2-7; 10 nucleotides match TRBD1. From germline, CDR1 is SEHNR and CDR2 FQNEAQ (reference sequence). The CDR3 consists of 15 residues. V lost 5 bases and J lost 6; bases outside the gene matches: 10. The CDR3: CASSPDRGRLAEQYF. CDR3 nucleotide sequence: TGTGCCAGCAGCCCTGACAGGGGGCGGCTCGCCGAGCAGTACTTC.

In this sample, this clonotype turned up many times. The chain has TRBV6-6 and TRBJ1-4; D gene uncertain. Trimming took off 6 bases at V and 8 bases at J, with 13 bases between the two ends. The CDR3 sequence is 13 residues long. CDR1 and CDR2 from the germline V gene are MNHNY and SVGAGI (reference sequence). The CDR3 nucleotides read TGTGCCAGCAGCCGCCTCGGGGAGGAAAAACTGTTTTTT. Its translation is CASSRLGEEKLFF.

The chain recombines TRBV19 with TRBJ1-1, with D hard to call. Germline V CDR1 and CDR2: LNHDA, SQIVND (reference sequence). This CDR3 comprises 11 residues. V lost 3 bases, J lost 10 bases, and 9 bases lay in between. The CDR3 region is CASSMETSAFF. CDR3 nucleotide sequence: TGTGCCAGTAGTATGGAGACATCAGCTTTCTTT.

Of note for this clonotype: At one boundary the junction diverges from the germline segment, which might be a read error. The chain is built from TRBV7-9 and TRBJ2-2; tentatively, D is TRBD1 or TRBD2 (5 bases each). This CDR3 comprises 14 residues. Germline CDR1 reads SEHNR; CDR2 reads FQNEAQ (reference sequence). The CDR3 loop is CASAPGTNTGELYF. CDR3 in DNA: TGTGCCAGCGCTCCCGGGACGAACACCGGGGAGCTGTACTTC.

Points on this clonotype: One end of the junction is discordant with germline, which a read error may explain. This rearrangement joins TRBV12-3 or TRBV12-4 to TRBJ2-5; D may be TRBD2 (5 bases). CDR3 size: 8 residues. CDR3 in DNA: TGTGCCAGTTTGACCCGGGGATTC. Its protein product is CASLTRGF.

This clonotype was counted between two and nine times. The chain carries TRBV19 and TRBJ1-2; tentative D call: TRBD1 (5 bases). Trimming stripped 3 bases from V and 2 bases from J, with 10 bases between. Looked up from germline, CDR1 is LNHDA and CDR2 is SQIVND (reference sequence). The CDR3 covers 14 residues. The CDR3 is CASSMGPQNYGYTF. The CDR3 region has the DNA TGTGCCAGTAGTATGGGACCGCAGAACTATGGCTACACCTTC.

The V and J genes are TRBV24-1 and TRBJ1-2; D is unclear. V lost 5 bases and J lost 7, with 16 bases in between. Germline V lookup: CDR1 KGHDR, CDR2 SFDVKD. The CDR3 contains 14 residues. CDR3 in amino acids: CATSAGRMGRGYTF. DNA of the CDR3: TGTGCCACCAGTGCAGGACGGATGGGTCGTGGCTACACCTTC.

At least ten counts were recorded for this clonotype. This CDR3 reads CASSVNRDIKILYF. CDR3 nucleotides: TGTGCCAGCAGTGTGAACCGGGACATCAAGATCCTATATTTT. The chain has TRBV6-1 and TRBJ1-3; a weak D match, TRBD1 (6 bases). The V gene lost 4 bases and the J gene lost 14 bases, with 21 bases spanning the gap. Germline loops: CDR1 MNHNS, CDR2 SASEGT. This CDR3 is built from 14 residues.

The V and J genes are TRBV7-9 and TRBJ2-5; D uncertain. Germline V CDR1 and CDR2: SEHNR, FQNEAQ (reference sequence). This CDR3 contains 12 residues. V gave up 5 bases and J gave up 5 bases, with 9 bases separating them. Here the CDR3 reads CASSPVGETQYF. The CDR3 DNA sequence: TGTGCCAGCAGCCCGGTGGGGGAGACCCAGTACTTC.

This clonotype was counted at least ten times. This sequence joins TRBV30 and TRBJ1-3; D call uncertain. The V gene's germline CDR1 is GTSNPN and CDR2 SVGIG (reference sequence). CDR3 size: 11 residues. Trimming took 2 bases from V and 4 from J, leaving 3 bases between them. The DNA for the CDR3 is TGTGCCTGGAGTAGAGGAAACACCATATATTTT. This sequence encodes CAWSRGNTIYF.

This clonotype showed up many times. It may be a read error: a sequence one base away is much more abundant. The chain has TRBV7-9 and TRBJ2-5; 11 bases align to TRBD1. Germline V lookup: CDR1 SEHNR, CDR2 FQNEAQ (reference sequence). This CDR3 comprises 15 residues. The CDR3 DNA is TGTGCCAGCAGCACCCACGGGACAGGGGGAGAGACCCATTACTTC. Translation: CASSTHGTGGETHYF.

There are many counts of this clonotype. CDR3 in DNA: TGTGCCAGCAGCCACCGGGGCCCTCCTTACGAGCAGTACTTC. As protein: CASSHRGPPYEQYF. The gene calls are TRBV14 and TRBJ2-7; either TRBD1 or TRBD2 may fit D (5 bases each). The germline V gene encodes CDR1 SGHDN and CDR2 FVKESK. The CDR3 runs to 14 residues. V was shortened by 3 bases and J by 4 bases, with 13 bases between the two germline ends.

The rearrangement links TRBV20-1 to TRBJ2-2; TRBD1 aligns across 10 bases. Trimming removed 6 bases from V and 4 bases from J; junction bases left unmatched: 5. This CDR3 comprises 14 residues. The germline V gene has CDR1 DFQATT and CDR2 SNEGSKA (reference sequence). Here the CDR3 reads CSAWDRGTTGELFF. The CDR3 DNA reads as TGCAGTGCCTGGGACAGGGGAACCACCGGGGAGCTGTTTTTT.

This clonotype came up many times. The CDR3 DNA follows: TGCAGTGCAAGGACAGGGGTCAGCAATCAGCCCCAGCATTTT. This sequence encodes CSARTGVSNQPQHF. The chain uses TRBV20-1 and TRBJ1-5; 9 bases line up with TRBD1. The CDR3 has 14 amino acids. The junction had 4 bases not matched to a gene; V was cut back by 6 bases and J by 1 base. Germline V CDR1 and CDR2: DFQATT, SNEGSKA (reference sequence).

Worth noting for this clonotype: A much more abundant neighbour one base away suggests this may be a read error. The chain's CDR3 is CAISEGRINEKLFF. CDR3 bases: TGTGCCATCAGTGAAGGGAGAATTAATGAAAAACTGTTTTTT. This rearrangement joins TRBV10-3 to TRBJ1-4; no clear D. Per germline, CDR1 ENHRY and CDR2 SYGVKD. V was shortened by 3 bases and J by 4 bases, with 9 bases between the two germline ends. The CDR3 covers 14 residues.

This clonotype was observed at least ten times. V gene TRBV28 combines with J gene TRBJ2-6; the D is unclear. Trimming took 6 bases from V and 4 from J, leaving 7 bases between them. CDR1 and CDR2 (germline): MDHEN, SYDVKM. The CDR3 consists of 13 residues. The CDR3 bases are TGTGCCAGCAGCCACCGAGGGGCCAACGTCCTGACTTTC. Translation gives CASSHRGANVLTF.

This clonotype has ten or more counts. The chain carries TRBV9 and TRBJ1-4; weak D call: TRBD1 (5 bases). Germline CDR1 reads SGDLS; CDR2 reads YYNGEE. The CDR3 runs to 16 residues. V was cut by 4 bases and J by 0 bases, with 13 bases left in between. CDR3 coding DNA: TGTGCCAGCAGCCCACCCGGGACTGCAACTAATGAAAAACTGTTTTTT. This encodes CASSPPGTATNEKLFF.